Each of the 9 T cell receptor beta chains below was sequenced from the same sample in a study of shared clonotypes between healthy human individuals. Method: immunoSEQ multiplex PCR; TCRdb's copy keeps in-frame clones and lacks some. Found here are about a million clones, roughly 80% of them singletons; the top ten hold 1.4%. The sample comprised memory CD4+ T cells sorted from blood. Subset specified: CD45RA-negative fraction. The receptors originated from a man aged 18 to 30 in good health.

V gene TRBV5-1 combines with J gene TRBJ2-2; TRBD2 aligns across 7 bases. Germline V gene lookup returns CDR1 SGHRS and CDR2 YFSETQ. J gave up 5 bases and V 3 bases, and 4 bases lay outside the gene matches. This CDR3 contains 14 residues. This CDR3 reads CASSWEGKTGELFF. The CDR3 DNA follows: TGCGCCAGCAGCTGGGAGGGAAAGACCGGGGAGCTGTTTTTT.

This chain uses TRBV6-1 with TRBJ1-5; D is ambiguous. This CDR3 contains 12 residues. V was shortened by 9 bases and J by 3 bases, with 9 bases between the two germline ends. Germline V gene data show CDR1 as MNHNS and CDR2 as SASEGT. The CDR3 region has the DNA TGTGCCAGTACAGCTACCAATCAGCCCCAGCATTTT. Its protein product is CASTATNQPQHF.

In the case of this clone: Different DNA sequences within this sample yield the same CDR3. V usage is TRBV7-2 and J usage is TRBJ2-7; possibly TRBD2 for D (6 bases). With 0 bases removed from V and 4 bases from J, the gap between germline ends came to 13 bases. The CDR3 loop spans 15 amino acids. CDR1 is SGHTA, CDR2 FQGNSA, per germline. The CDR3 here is CASSLAEGGRYEQYF. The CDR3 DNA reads TGTGCCAGCAGCTTAGCTGAGGGAGGACGTTACGAGCAGTACTTC.

This CDR3 is CASSLTDHTGELFF. Written as DNA, the CDR3 is TGTGCCAGCAGTTTGACAGACCACACCGGGGAGCTGTTTTTT. V and J are TRBV27 and TRBJ2-2; possibly TRBD1 for D (5 bases). V was shortened by 3 bases and J by 3 bases, with 8 bases between the two germline ends. The CDR3 is made up of 14 amino acids. Germline CDR1 is MNHEY and CDR2 is SMNVEV (reference sequence).

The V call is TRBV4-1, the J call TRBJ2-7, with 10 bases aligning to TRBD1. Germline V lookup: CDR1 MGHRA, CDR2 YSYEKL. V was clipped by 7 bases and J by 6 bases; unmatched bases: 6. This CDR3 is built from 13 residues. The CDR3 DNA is TGCGCCAGCAAGGGGACAGGGGATGGCGAGCAGTACTTC. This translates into CASKGTGDGEQYF.

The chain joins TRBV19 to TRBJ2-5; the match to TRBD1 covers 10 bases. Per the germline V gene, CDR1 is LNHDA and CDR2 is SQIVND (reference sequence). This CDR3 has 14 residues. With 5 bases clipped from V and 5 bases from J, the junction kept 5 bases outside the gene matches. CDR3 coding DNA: TGTGCCAGTAGTGACAGGGGGCTAAGGGAGACCCAGTACTTC. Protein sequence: CASSDRGLRETQYF.

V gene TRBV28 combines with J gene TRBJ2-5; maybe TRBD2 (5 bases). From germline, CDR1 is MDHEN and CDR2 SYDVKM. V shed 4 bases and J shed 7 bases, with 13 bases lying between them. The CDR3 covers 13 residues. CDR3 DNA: TGTGCCAGCAGTTCGACGTCGAGGGCGACCCAGTACTTC. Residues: CASSSTSRATQYF.

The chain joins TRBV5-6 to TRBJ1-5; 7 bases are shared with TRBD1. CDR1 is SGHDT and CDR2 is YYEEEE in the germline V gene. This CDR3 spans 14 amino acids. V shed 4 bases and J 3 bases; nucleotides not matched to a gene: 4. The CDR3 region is CASSNRGYNQPQHF. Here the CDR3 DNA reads TGTGCCAGCAGCAACAGGGGTTACAATCAGCCCCAGCATTTT.

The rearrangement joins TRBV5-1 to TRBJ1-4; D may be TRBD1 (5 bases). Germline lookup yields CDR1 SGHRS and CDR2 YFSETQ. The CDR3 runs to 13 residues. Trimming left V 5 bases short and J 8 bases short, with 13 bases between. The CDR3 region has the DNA TGCGCCAGCAGTTCGGGACCGGAGGAAAAACTGTTTTTT. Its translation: CASSSGPEEKLFF. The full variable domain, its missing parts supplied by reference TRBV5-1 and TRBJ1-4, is KAGVTQTPRYLIKTRGQQVTLSCSPISGHRSVSWYQQTPGQGLQFLFEYFSETQRNKGNFPGRFSGRQFSNSRSEMNVSTLELGDSALYLCASSSGPEEKLFFGSGTQLSVL.